These 21 T cell receptor beta chains were sequenced from one sample in a study of beta chain features in type 1 diabetes. Expressed TCRB transcripts got sequenced, as all isolated RNA was reverse transcribed. The protocol was immunoSEQ multiplex PCR, while the TCRdb copy is restricted to in-frame clones and leaves out a portion. Here the sample spans under 300,000 clones, approximately 11% being singletons. Study-wide findings and caveats: The study found moderately but significantly shorter TCRB CDR3s in all four CD4+ subsets of Type 1 diabetes patients.

For these receptors, no antigen is known. Sequencing was done on a sample of naive CD4+ T cells from blood. The receptors were sampled from a man in his thirties or forties with type 1 diabetes.

The chain uses TRBV12-5 and TRBJ2-7, with D hard to call. Trimming removed 7 bases from V and 5 bases from J, with 9 bases in between. CDR1 is LGHNT, CDR2 FRNRAP, per germline. The length of the CDR3 is 11 residues. As DNA, the CDR3 is TGTGCTAGTGCCTTTTCCCACGAGCAGTACTTC. Protein: CASAFSHEQYF.

In regard to this clone: This may stem from a read error, because a much larger clone lies one nucleotide away. J is TRBJ2-3 and V is TRBV5-8; D is ambiguous. Germline CDR1 and CDR2: SGHTS and YDEGEE. The CDR3 totals 14 residues. Trimming removed 0 bases from V and 0 bases from J, with 5 bases in between. CDR3 bases: TGTGCCAGCAGCTTGGAGCCTAGCACAGATACGCAGTATTTT. Translation: CASSLEPSTDTQYF.

The chain is built from TRBV5-1 and TRBJ1-1; 9 bases line up with TRBD1. The length of the CDR3 is 14 residues. The ends lost 3 bases at V and 3 bases at J; junction bases unmatched: 3. Germline V gene lookup returns CDR1 SGHRS and CDR2 YFSETQ. DNA for the CDR3: TGCGCCAGCAGCTCCGGGACAGGGCACACTGAAGCTTTCTTT. Amino acids: CASSSGTGHTEAFF.

This clone turned up a few times. The chain is built from TRBV18 and TRBJ2-1; the D is unclear. Germline-derived CDR1 and CDR2 are KGHSH and LQKENI. The CDR3 covers 14 residues. Trimming shortened V by 3 bases and J by 8 bases, and 14 bases separated the two germline ends. The chain's CDR3 is CASSPWSTFDEQFF. The CDR3 region has the DNA TGTGCCAGCTCACCTTGGAGCACGTTCGATGAGCAGTTCTTC.

This chain joins TRBV4-1 and TRBJ1-4; D may be TRBD1 (6 bases). CDR3 length equals 13 residues. V was pared by 4 bases and J by 5 bases, with 8 bases between. Germline CDR1 and CDR2: MGHRA and YSYEKL. CDR3: CASSRQENEKLFF. The CDR3, as DNA: TGCGCCAGCAGCCGACAGGAGAATGAAAAACTGTTTTTT.

As DNA, the CDR3 is TGCAGTGCTCCGGGGGGGGAAGAGGCTTTCTTT. Protein: CSAPGGEEAFF. The chain recombines TRBV20-1 with TRBJ1-1; D possibly corresponds to TRBD1 (5 bases). The CDR3 runs to 11 residues. Trimming cost V 5 bases and J 11 bases, with 15 bases left between them. The germline CDR1 and CDR2 sequences are DFQATT and SNEGSKA (reference sequence).

This clone was detected a few times. The V call is TRBV6-5, the J call TRBJ2-5; maybe TRBD1 (6 bases). The CDR3 spans 13 residues. Germline V lookup: CDR1 MNHEY, CDR2 SVGAGI. With 3 bases removed from V and 4 bases from J, the gap between germline ends came to 9 bases. CDR3 DNA sequence: TGTGCCAGCAGTTATGCCAGGGGAGAGACCCAGTACTTC. Translation gives CASSYARGETQYF.

This clone was observed a few times. The V gene is TRBV19, the J gene TRBJ2-7, with a possible D match to TRBD2 (6 bases). The CDR3 is 15 amino acids. Germline V gene sequence: CDR1 LNHDA, CDR2 SQIVND (reference sequence). The V end was cut by 8 bases, the J end by 0 bases, with 17 bases between. Here the CDR3 reads CASRAAWDFSYEQYF. CDR3 bases: TGTGCCAGTCGGGCTGCGTGGGACTTCTCCTACGAGCAGTACTTC.

The gene calls are TRBV7-9 and TRBJ2-2; no clear D gene. This CDR3 spans 15 amino acids. Per germline, CDR1 SEHNR and CDR2 FQNEAQ (reference sequence). V gave up 5 bases and J gave up 4 bases, with 14 bases separating them. The CDR3 DNA follows: TGTGCCAGCAGCGTCCGCGGAACAACCACCGGGGAGCTGTTTTTT. Its protein product is CASSVRGTTTGELFF. The variable domain in full, with the rest retrieved from reference TRBV7-9 and TRBJ2-2, is DTGVSQNPRHKITKRGQNVTFRCDPISEHNRLYWYRQTLGQGPEFLTYFQNEAQLEKSRLLSDRFSAERPKGSFSTLEIQRTEQGDSAMYLCASSVRGTTTGELFFGEGSRLTVL.

This clone was detected only a few times. The J gene is TRBJ2-5, the V gene TRBV5-4; 14 nucleotides match TRBD2. J was trimmed by 5 bases and V by 4 bases; bases with no gene match: 4. CDR3 length: 15 amino acids. Germline V gene lookup returns CDR1 SGHNT and CDR2 YYREEE (reference sequence). The DNA for the CDR3 is TGTGCCAGCAGCCTCCGACTAGCGGGGGGGGAGACCCAGTACTTC. Its translation is CASSLRLAGGETQYF.

The CDR3 loop reads CASGSGVNNEQFF. The CDR3 bases are TGTGCCAGCGGCAGCGGGGTTAACAATGAGCAGTTCTTC. The rearrangement links TRBV18 to TRBJ2-1, with 7 bases aligning to TRBD2. This CDR3 has 13 amino acids. Germline V gene lookup returns CDR1 KGHSH and CDR2 LQKENI. V trimming: 8 bases; J trimming: 5 bases; junction bases outside the gene matches: 6.

This chain links TRBV6-5 with TRBJ2-3, with 8 bases identical to TRBD2. V lost 4 bases, J lost 4 bases, and 7 bases stayed unmatched. The V gene's germline CDR1 is MNHEY and CDR2 SVGAGI. The CDR3 extends over 15 amino acids. The CDR3: CASSFSGTRPDTQYF. The DNA of the CDR3 is TGTGCCAGCAGTTTTAGCGGGACCAGGCCAGATACGCAGTATTTT.

The V and J genes are TRBV11-3 and TRBJ2-7; D may be TRBD2 (6 bases). This CDR3 has 13 amino acids. V lost 4 bases to trimming and J lost 7 bases, with 14 bases between them. Germline CDR1 reads SGHNT; CDR2 reads YENEEA. The CDR3 region is CASSSSPAGEQYF. For the CDR3, the DNA is TGTGCCAGCAGCTCCAGTCCTGCGGGGGAGCAGTACTTC.

The chain has TRBV29-1 and TRBJ2-7; TRBD1 matches 9 bases. Germline trimming cut 7 bases from V and 2 bases from J; bases unmatched to any gene: 6. The CDR3 sequence is 13 residues long. Germline V lookup: CDR1 SQVTM, CDR2 ANQGSEA. Here the CDR3 DNA reads TGCAGCGGAACGGGACAGGGAACCTACGAGCAGTACTTC. This codes for CSGTGQGTYEQYF.

In this sample, this clone turned up a few times. The chain joins TRBV6-1 to TRBJ2-2; possible D gene TRBD2, 5 bases. V lost 6 bases to trimming and J lost 1 base, with 6 bases between them. Per germline, CDR1 MNHNS and CDR2 SASEGT. The CDR3 loop spans 13 amino acids. The CDR3 nucleotides read TGTGCCAGCAGGGACTTGAACACCGGGGAGCTGTTTTTT. It specifies CASRDLNTGELFF.

This clone was observed a few times. The chain combines TRBV2 with TRBJ2-5; D gene unclear. This CDR3 has 11 residues. Germline V lookup: CDR1 SNHLY, CDR2 FYNNEI. V lost 5 bases to trimming and J lost 4 bases, with 5 bases between them. The CDR3: CASSNGETQYF. The CDR3 DNA follows: TGTGCCAGCAGTAACGGAGAGACCCAGTACTTC.

The CDR3 region is CASSSGDRTAEAFF. The CDR3 coding sequence is TGCGCCAGCAGCTCTGGTGATCGGACAGCTGAAGCTTTCTTT. The V and J genes are TRBV5-1 and TRBJ1-1, with D possibly TRBD1 on 6 matching bases. Germline-derived CDR1 and CDR2 are SGHRS and YFSETQ. Trimming cost V 3 bases and J 6 bases, with 15 bases left between them. This CDR3 has 14 residues.

This chain links TRBV9 with TRBJ2-5; 13 nucleotides align to TRBD2. The CDR3 runs to 14 residues. Unmatched junction bases numbered 11, after V lost 4 bases and J lost 14 bases. CDR1 and CDR2 from the germline V gene are SGDLS and YYNGEE. CDR3: CASSPRTSGGLVYF. As DNA, the CDR3 is TGTGCCAGCAGCCCTAGGACTAGCGGGGGCCTGGTTTACTTC. Combining the CDR3 with reference TRBV9 and TRBJ2-5 gives the whole variable domain DSGVTQTPKHLITATGQRVTLRCSPRSGDLSVYWYQQSLDQGLQFLIQYYNGEERAKGNILERFSAQQFPDLHSELNLSSLELGDSALYFCASSPRTSGGLVYFGPGTRLLVL.

This chain uses TRBV7-9 with TRBJ1-2; D is perhaps TRBD1 (6 bases). V gave up 3 bases and J gave up 7 bases, with 12 bases separating them. Germline V gene lookup returns CDR1 SEHNR and CDR2 FQNEAQ (reference sequence). The CDR3 is made up of 13 amino acids. CDR3 in amino acids: CASSLNRDAGYTF. The CDR3 DNA reads as TGTGCCAGCAGCTTGAACAGGGATGCTGGCTACACCTTC.

V and J are TRBV5-1 and TRBJ2-2, with 8 bases lining up with TRBD1. CDR1 is SGHRS, CDR2 YFSETQ, per germline. Trimming cost V 4 bases and J 1 base; bases outside gene matches: 0. The length of the CDR3 is 14 residues. CDR3 DNA sequence: TGCGCCAGCAGCGGACAGGGGAACACCGGGGAGCTGTTTTTT. It specifies CASSGQGNTGELFF. The full variable domain, in which reference TRBV5-1 and TRBJ2-2 provide the parts outside the CDR3, is KAGVTQTPRYLIKTRGQQVTLSCSPISGHRSVSWYQQTPGQGLQFLFEYFSETQRNKGNFPGRFSGRQFSNSRSEMNVSTLELGDSALYLCASSGQGNTGELFFGEGSRLTVL.

The V gene is TRBV7-9, the J gene TRBJ2-7, with 7 bases lining up with TRBD2. Germline V gives CDR1 SEHNR, CDR2 FQNEAQ (reference sequence). This CDR3 is 12 amino acids long. Germline trimming cut 8 bases from V and 2 bases from J; bases unmatched to any gene: 3. This chain's CDR3 is CASGGGAYEQYF. DNA for the CDR3: TGTGCCAGCGGCGGGGGAGCCTACGAGCAGTACTTC. Full variable domain (remainder filled in from reference TRBV7-9 and TRBJ2-7): DTGVSQNPRHKITKRGQNVTFRCDPISEHNRLYWYRQTLGQGPEFLTYFQNEAQLEKSRLLSDRFSAERPKGSFSTLEIQRTEQGDSAMYLCASGGGAYEQYFGPGTRLTVT.